This T cell receptor beta chain was documented in a study of blood T cell repertoires in COVID-19. Study-wide context: From the United States, Italy and Spain came samples of acute and convalescent COVID-19. T cells, B-cell-depleted T cells, or PBMCs provided the cDNA or gDNA that served as material.

Per the germline V gene, CDR1 is SGHRS and CDR2 is YFSETQ. Trimming removed 3 bases from V and 12 bases from J; junction bases left unmatched: 9. The CDR3 is 13 amino acids. This table comes from immunoSEQ multiplex PCR, and its TCRdb copy is limited to in-frame clones, with some not included. The sample has 150,000 to 190,000 clones; about 80% are singletons. The rearrangement uses TRBV5-1 and TRBJ1-2, with 9 bases fitting TRBD1. Sequenced material: peripheral blood. This TCR was recovered from a man in his fifties or sixties with acute or convalescent COVID-19. CDR3 nucleotides: TGCGCCAGCAGCTCGCCGGGACAGGGATTAGACACCTTC. Protein product: CASSSPGQGLDTF.